The 2 T cell receptor beta chains in this list originate from one sample, sequenced in a study of OX40 agonist ivuxolimab in advanced cancers. Clones were sequenced by immunoSEQ multiplex PCR, and TCRdb holds only the in-frame ones, with some missing. The top ten hold roughly 21% of the sample, which has about 49,000 clones, around 85% seen once. The sequencing used CD4+ or CD8+ T cells sorted from blood, collected in a trial of the OX40 agonist ivuxolimab. These receptors were obtained from an adult with an advanced solid tumor such as melanoma, head and neck, liver or kidney cancer.

The chain recombines TRBV29-1 with TRBJ1-2; D uncertain. CDR1 is SQVTM and CDR2 is ANQGSEA in the germline V gene. CDR3 length: 11 amino acids. CDR3 sequence (DNA): TGCAAATGGGGAGACGACTATGGCTACACCTTC. This translates into CKWGDDYGYTF.

This clone came up once. The J gene is TRBJ1-5, the V gene TRBV19; the D gene is possibly TRBD1 (5 bases). Trimming left V 1 base short and J 0 bases short, with 7 bases between. Germline V CDR1 and CDR2: LNHDA, SQIVND (reference sequence). This CDR3 has 15 amino acids. DNA of the CDR3: TGTGCCAGTAGTATAGCCAGGGATAGCAATCAGCCCCAGCATTTT. Translating gives CASSIARDSNQPQHF. Looking up the rest from reference TRBV19 and TRBJ1-5 gives the full variable domain: DGGITQSPKYLFRKEGQNVTLSCEQNLNHDAMYWYRQDPGQGLRLIYYSQIVNDFQKGDIAEGYSVSREKKESFPLTVTSAQKNPTAFYLCASSIARDSNQPQHFGDGTRLSIL.